This T cell receptor (delta chain) was captured by sequencing in a study of gamma-delta chains in newborns, infants, children. At the level of the study: Microbial exposure reportedly drives polyclonal innate γδ T cell expansion after birth.

With respect to this clone: Just one base apart from a much larger clone, this may be a read error.

TCRdb re-processed the reads via CATT. The top ten hold around 5.7% of the sample, which has approximately 4,100 delta-chain clones, 4.3% seen once. The germline V gene has CDR1 GEAIGNYY and CDR2 EKD. The V end was cut by 0 bases, the J end by 0 bases, with 31 bases between. There are 22 residues in the CDR3. The V gene is TRDV2, the J gene TRDJ1; D remains unclear. The sequenced sample consisted of blood. The sequence derives from a child who was a newborn, infant or young child, either healthy, febrile or measles-vaccinated (not recorded which). The chain's CDR3 is CACDTIGSFAANSVGYTDKLIF. CDR3 DNA sequence: TGTGCCTGTGACACCATTGGGTCGTTTGCTGCGAACTCGGTCGGGTACACCGATAAACTCATCTTT.